These 32 T cell receptor beta chains originate from one sample sequenced in a study of cytomegalovirus exposure and HLA in healthy donors. With 60 Vbeta and 13 Jbeta primers, the PCR was carried out. Sequenced by immunoSEQ multiplex PCR; TCRdb stores in-frame clones only, minus some. This sample has 100,000 to 140,000 clones, with around four fifths found just once. The sequencing input was PBMCs. These receptors were collected from a man aged 25-45 years in good health and CMV-seronegative.

V gene TRBV7-2 combines with J gene TRBJ1-1; D is unclear. CDR1 and CDR2 (germline): SGHTA, FQGNSA. This CDR3 has 13 amino acids. V was cut by 5 bases and J by 7 bases, with 14 bases left in between. The CDR3 region is CASSSGREGEAFF. Written as DNA, the CDR3 is TGTGCCAGCAGCAGTGGGCGGGAAGGTGAAGCTTTCTTT. Full variable domain (missing parts from reference TRBV7-2 and TRBJ1-1): GAGVSQSPSNKVTEKGKDVELRCDPISGHTALYWYRQSLGQGLEFLIYFQGNSAPDKSGLPSDRFSAERTGGSVSTLTIQRTQQEDSAVYLCASSSGREGEAFFGQGTRLTVV.

The gene calls are TRBV29-1 and TRBJ2-5; 8 bases line up with TRBD1. V gave up 1 base and J gave up 10 bases; unmatched junction bases: 11. The CDR3 extends over 14 amino acids. CDR1 and CDR2 from the germline V gene are SQVTM and ANQGSEA. CDR3 in amino acids: CSVEGGRGLGSQYF. The CDR3 coding sequence is TGCAGCGTTGAAGGGGGCAGGGGGCTAGGTAGCCAGTACTTC. Using reference TRBV29-1 and TRBJ2-5 for the parts outside the CDR3, the full variable domain is SAVISQKPSRDICQRGTSLTIQCQVDSQVTMMFWYRQQPGQSLTLIATANQGSEATYESGFVIDKFPISRPNLTFSTLTVSNMSPEDSSIYLCSVEGGRGLGSQYFGPGTRLLVL.

V is TRBV7-8 and J is TRBJ1-2; tentative D call: TRBD1 (5 bases). CDR1 and CDR2 (germline): SGHVS, FQNEAQ. V lost 2 bases and J 4 bases, leaving 11 bases between the germline ends. The CDR3 covers 14 residues. This CDR3 is CASSLREGPYGYTF. For the CDR3, the DNA is TGTGCCAGCAGCTTACGGGAGGGACCCTATGGCTACACCTTC.

The rearrangement joins TRBV11-3 to TRBJ2-1, with 11 bases lining up with TRBD1. After removal of 6 bases from V and 4 bases from J, the junction contained 2 bases not matched to a gene. Germline lookup yields CDR1 SGHNT and CDR2 YENEEA. The CDR3 contains 14 residues. CDR3 sequence: CASSGQGAYNEQFF. CDR3 nucleotide sequence: TGTGCCAGCAGTGGACAGGGGGCTTACAATGAGCAGTTCTTC.

J is TRBJ1-3 and V is TRBV5-1; no clear D gene. This CDR3 has 16 amino acids. Germline V CDR1 and CDR2: SGHRS, YFSETQ. V gave up 0 bases and J gave up 0 bases, with 10 bases separating them. In DNA form, the CDR3 reads TGCGCCAGCAGCTTGGCCCATGGGCCCTCTGGAAACACCATATATTTT. It is translated as CASSLAHGPSGNTIYF.

The rearrangement links TRBV7-3 to TRBJ2-3; D call uncertain. CDR3 length: 14 residues. The V end lost 1 base, the J end lost 3 bases, and 8 bases lay between the germline ends. CDR1 is SGHTA, CDR2 FQGTGA, per germline. Here the CDR3 reads CASSLKFSTDTQYF. CDR3 DNA: TGTGCCAGCAGCTTAAAGTTTAGTACAGATACGCAGTATTTT.

This chain joins TRBV11-2 and TRBJ1-1; perhaps TRBD1 as D (6 bases). This CDR3 has 15 residues. The V end was cut by 0 bases, the J end by 4 bases, with 12 bases between. The V gene's germline CDR1 is SGHAT and CDR2 FQNNGV. DNA of the CDR3: TGTGCCAGCAGCTTAGAAGGGGGGGGACTCACTGAAGCTTTCTTT. Its protein is CASSLEGGGLTEAFF.

This clone was seen more than once but under ten times. An end of the junction does not agree with germline; a read error may underlie this. V gene TRBV7-9 combines with J gene TRBJ2-7; maybe TRBD1 (6 bases). Looked up from germline, CDR1 is SEHNR and CDR2 is FQNEAQ (reference sequence). The CDR3 is 13 residues long. This CDR3 reads CSSSLQGAYEQYF. As DNA, the CDR3 is TGTTCCAGCAGCTTACAGGGCGCGTACGAGCAGTACTTC.

The table lists this clone with a few counts. The J gene is TRBJ1-4, the V gene TRBV5-6; 7 bases align to TRBD1. In germline, CDR1 is SGHDT, CDR2 YYEEEE. This CDR3 contains 13 residues. V shed 4 bases, J shed 7 bases, and the junction held 4 bases outside the gene matches. CDR3 nucleotides: TGTGCCAGCAGCACAGGGGTACGTGAAAAACTGTTTTTT. The encoded protein is CASSTGVREKLFF.

The chain couples TRBV5-4 to TRBJ1-2, with TRBD1 matching over 7 bases. Per germline, CDR1 SGHNT and CDR2 YYREEE (reference sequence). This CDR3 is built from 15 residues. V shed 0 bases, J shed 4 bases, and the junction held 6 bases outside the gene matches. The CDR3 here is CASSLGSTGTYGYTF. DNA of the CDR3: TGTGCCAGCAGCTTGGGGTCGACAGGGACCTATGGCTACACCTTC.

The chain links TRBV29-1 to TRBJ2-5, with 8 bases that match TRBD2. The J call may not be correct, given that the DNA end is closer to TRBJ2-7. The V gene's germline CDR1 is SQVTM and CDR2 ANQGSEA. This CDR3 region has 19 residues. The CDR3 DNA sequence: TGCAGCGTTGGTGGGCCCAGGGGTGAGTTTCTAGCGGGTACCTACGAGCAGTACTTC. Encoded protein: CSVGGPRGEFLAGTYEQYF.

With regard to this clone: Other DNA sequences from this sample encode an identical CDR3 as well. The V and J genes are TRBV6-1 and TRBJ1-4; D ambiguous. The CDR3 spans 13 residues. Germline values: CDR1 MNHNS, CDR2 SASEGT. Trimming took off 6 bases at V and 4 bases at J, with 9 bases between the two ends. The CDR3 DNA is TGTGCCAGCAGGGAGGGAATTAATGAAAAACTGTTTTTT. Translating it yields CASREGINEKLFF.

There are a few counts of this clone. The CDR3 DNA reads TGTGCCTGGAGTTCCGGGACAGCAAATAATTCACCCCTCCACTTT. This encodes CAWSSGTANNSPLHF. The rearrangement uses TRBV30 and TRBJ1-6, with 7 bases aligning to TRBD1. Germline V CDR1 and CDR2: GTSNPN, SVGIG (reference sequence). Losses at the gene ends were 2 bases for V and 5 bases for J; bases not matched to a gene: 6. This CDR3 region has 15 residues.

The rearrangement links TRBV7-3 to TRBJ2-5, with 9 nucleotides matching TRBD2. The CDR3 sequence is 16 residues long. In germline, CDR1 is SGHTA, CDR2 FQGTGA. Trimming at V came to 0 bases and at J to 4 bases, leaving 6 bases not matched to a gene. CDR3 sequence: CASSLTQAGGVETQYF. The CDR3 DNA follows: TGTGCCAGCAGCTTAACGCAAGCGGGGGGCGTAGAGACCCAGTACTTC.

This clone was recorded a few times. The chain has TRBV7-7 and TRBJ1-2, with 7 bases matching TRBD1. V was pared by 2 bases and J by 2 bases, with 11 bases of the junction left unmatched. CDR3 size: 17 residues. From germline, CDR1 is SSHAT and CDR2 FNYEAQ (reference sequence). As DNA, the CDR3 is TGTGCCAGCAGCTTAAAAGGTAGTAGGGGGCTCAACTATGGCTACACCTTC. Protein: CASSLKGSRGLNYGYTF. Full variable domain (remainder filled in from reference TRBV7-7 and TRBJ1-2): GAGVSQSPRYKVTKRGQDVTLRCDPISSHATLYWYQQALGQGPEFLTYFNYEAQPDKSGLPSDRFSAERPEGSISTLTIQRTEQRDSAMYRCASSLKGSRGLNYGYTFGSGTRLTVV.

The rearrangement uses TRBV19 and TRBJ1-5, with 10 bases lining up with TRBD1. This CDR3 has 15 amino acids. The germline V gene has CDR1 LNHDA and CDR2 SQIVND (reference sequence). Germline trimming cut 5 bases from V and 6 bases from J; bases unmatched to any gene: 7. Written as DNA, the CDR3 is TGTGCCAGTAGTCCGACAGGGGGCATCGGTCAGCCCCAGCATTTT. This codes for CASSPTGGIGQPQHF.

The rearrangement joins TRBV11-3 to TRBJ1-3, with TRBD1 identical over 9 bases. Losses at the gene ends were 6 bases for V and 0 bases for J; bases not matched to a gene: 6. Germline CDR1 is SGHNT and CDR2 is YENEEA. CDR3 length: 16 residues. In nucleotides, the CDR3 is TGTGCCAGCAGTCGGGGACAGGGAGTCTCTGGAAACACCATATATTTT. Its protein is CASSRGQGVSGNTIYF.

This chain links TRBV30 with TRBJ2-5; a weak D match, TRBD1 (6 bases). Per germline, CDR1 GTSNPN and CDR2 SVGIG (reference sequence). The CDR3 sequence is 12 residues long. V lost 4 bases and J 2 bases, leaving 8 bases between the germline ends. The CDR3 reads CAWKGDQETQYF. CDR3 sequence (DNA): TGTGCCTGGAAGGGGGATCAAGAGACCCAGTACTTC.

This clone was observed a handful of times. The V and J genes are TRBV7-9 and TRBJ2-7; D not resolved. The CDR3 runs to 12 residues. V lost 1 base to trimming and J lost 4 bases, with 5 bases between them. The germline V gene has CDR1 SEHNR and CDR2 FQNEAQ (reference sequence). CDR3 sequence reads: CASSLGEYEQYF. CDR3 coding DNA: TGTGCCAGCAGCTTAGGAGAGTACGAGCAGTACTTC.

The chain has TRBV4-2 and TRBJ1-4; tentative D call: TRBD1 (6 bases). The CDR3 totals 16 residues. Trimming took 3 bases from V and 7 from J, leaving 18 bases between them. Germline loops: CDR1 LGHNA, CDR2 YNFKEQ. CDR3 bases: TGTGCCAGCAGCCAGCCACGGGGGGGCGGTACTGAAAAACTGTTTTTT. Translation: CASSQPRGGGTEKLFF.

This chain connects TRBV5-1 to TRBJ2-3; 10 nucleotides agree with TRBD2. This CDR3 spans 17 amino acids. The junction had 5 bases not matched to a gene; V was cut back by 0 bases and J by 1 base. Germline loops: CDR1 SGHRS, CDR2 YFSETQ. CDR3 loop: CASSLVLAGDGTDTQYF. As DNA, the CDR3 is TGCGCCAGCAGCTTGGTCCTAGCGGGGGACGGCACAGATACGCAGTATTTT.

This rearrangement joins TRBV5-4 to TRBJ2-2; 7 nucleotides agree with TRBD2. V gave up 6 bases and J gave up 4 bases; unmatched junction bases: 9. In germline, CDR1 is SGHNT, CDR2 YYREEE (reference sequence). The CDR3 sequence is 15 residues long. The CDR3 DNA reads TGTGCCAGCACTTTTCAGCGGGGACGCACCGGGGAGCTGTTTTTT. Its translation is CASTFQRGRTGELFF.

The V gene is TRBV2, the J gene TRBJ2-7; a weak D match, TRBD2 (7 bases). The CDR3 covers 14 residues. V was pared by 5 bases and J by 7 bases, with 18 bases between. Germline V CDR1 and CDR2: SNHLY, FYNNEI. This CDR3 reads CASSTGRETREQYF. The DNA of the CDR3 is TGTGCCAGCAGTACAGGGCGGGAGACTCGAGAGCAGTACTTC.

The gene calls are TRBV5-1 and TRBJ2-5; D perhaps matches TRBD2 (6 bases). Trimming stripped 0 bases from V and 5 bases from J, with 11 bases between. CDR1 SGHRS and CDR2 YFSETQ come from the germline V gene. This CDR3 comprises 14 residues. CDR3 amino acids: CASSLGLAGETQYF. For the CDR3, the DNA is TGCGCCAGCAGCTTGGGGCTTGCGGGGGAGACCCAGTACTTC.

The chain combines TRBV7-2 with TRBJ2-7, with D possibly matching TRBD1 (6 bases). V shed 3 bases and J shed 4 bases, with 13 bases lying between them. The CDR3 has 14 residues. CDR1 is SGHTA and CDR2 is FQGNSA in the germline V gene. The CDR3 sequence is CASSFGQRAYEQYF. In DNA, the CDR3 is TGTGCCAGCAGCTTCGGACAGAGGGCATACGAGCAGTACTTC. The full variable domain, its missing parts supplied by reference TRBV7-2 and TRBJ2-7, is GAGVSQSPSNKVTEKGKDVELRCDPISGHTALYWYRQSLGQGLEFLIYFQGNSAPDKSGLPSDRFSAERTGGSVSTLTIQRTQQEDSAVYLCASSFGQRAYEQYFGPGTRLTVT.

As concerns this clone: At one boundary the junction diverges from the germline segment, which might be a read error. This rearrangement joins TRBV7-9 to TRBJ2-7; 7 nucleotides align to TRBD2. Germline assignment: CDR1 SEHNR and CDR2 FQNEAQ (reference sequence). The CDR3 is 16 residues long. CDR3 DNA sequence: TGTTCCAGCAGCCAACGAAACCGACCACTAGCGCACGAGCAGTACTTC. Protein product: CSSSQRNRPLAHEQYF.

The chain links TRBV7-9 to TRBJ2-6; weak D call: TRBD1 (6 bases). Germline V CDR1 and CDR2: SEHNR, FQNEAQ (reference sequence). Trimming removed 5 bases at V and 4 bases at J, with 15 bases between. The CDR3 has 16 residues. The CDR3 loop is CASSVIRGEGANVLTF. In nucleotides, the CDR3 is TGTGCCAGCAGCGTAATCAGGGGAGAGGGGGCCAACGTCCTGACTTTC.

This chain's CDR3 is CAWSIRDRALKETQYF. In nucleotides, the CDR3 is TGTGCCTGGAGTATTCGGGACAGGGCTTTGAAAGAGACCCAGTACTTC. V and J are TRBV30 and TRBJ2-5, with 9 bases fitting TRBD1. CDR3 size: 16 residues. Germline V gene lookup returns CDR1 GTSNPN and CDR2 SVGIG (reference sequence). Losses at the gene ends were 2 bases for V and 3 bases for J; bases not matched to a gene: 10.

The V and J genes are TRBV19 and TRBJ2-1; D is ambiguous. The CDR3 has 13 residues. V lost 1 base to trimming and J lost 5 bases, with 6 bases between them. The germline gives CDR1 LNHDA, CDR2 SQIVND (reference sequence). The CDR3, as DNA: TGTGCCAGTAGTATAGGACTTAACAATGAGCAGTTCTTC. Its protein is CASSIGLNNEQFF.

The chain combines TRBV19 with TRBJ2-1, with 12 bases aligning to TRBD2. Trimming removed 6 bases from V and 2 bases from J; junction bases left unmatched: 5. CDR3 length: 16 amino acids. Looked up from germline, CDR1 is LNHDA and CDR2 is SQIVND (reference sequence). The CDR3 loop reads CASRASGRGTYNEQFF. The CDR3 nucleotides read TGTGCCAGTAGGGCTAGCGGGAGGGGGACCTACAATGAGCAGTTCTTC. The full variable domain, rest sourced from reference TRBV19 and TRBJ2-1, is DGGITQSPKYLFRKEGQNVTLSCEQNLNHDAMYWYRQDPGQGLRLIYYSQIVNDFQKGDIAEGYSVSREKKESFPLTVTSAQKNPTAFYLCASRASGRGTYNEQFFGPGTRLTVL.

V and J are TRBV19 and TRBJ2-6; possible D gene TRBD1, 5 bases. The germline V gene encodes CDR1 LNHDA and CDR2 SQIVND (reference sequence). V shed 7 bases and J shed 0 bases, with 13 bases lying between them. The CDR3 contains 16 residues. The CDR3 here is CASMSAGHSGANVLTF. CDR3 DNA: TGTGCCAGTATGTCTGCAGGACACTCTGGGGCCAACGTCCTGACTTTC.

The chain uses TRBV7-2 and TRBJ2-5; maybe TRBD2 (6 bases). CDR1 and CDR2 (germline): SGHTA, FQGNSA. There are 15 residues in the CDR3. The V gene lost 1 base and the J gene lost 9 bases, with 18 bases spanning the gap. The CDR3 here is CASSLVPGAGSAQYF. CDR3 nucleotides: TGTGCCAGCAGCTTAGTCCCGGGAGCCGGTTCGGCCCAGTACTTC.